This T cell receptor beta chain was retrieved from a study of T cells expressing NK-cell markers (dated by TCRdb to the early 2020s). About the study as a whole: Eight donors provided sorted CD3+CD56+NKG2C+, CD3+CD56+NKG2C- and CD3+CD56-NKG2C+ T-cell subsets, whose TCR beta-chain repertoires were profiled. Of the eight sequenced donors, seven were found to be HCMV-seropositive and one was found to be HCMV-seronegative. Randomly selected healthy volunteers, three men and five women, were used as the eight sequenced donors. The libraries were sequenced on Illumina HiSeq 2000/2500, MiSeq or NextSeq, producing 2 x 150 bp reads. Overall results and qualifications from the work: In several donors, the dominant CD3+CD56+NKG2C+ clonotypes ranked among the top 10 CD8+ clonotypes, making up roughly 1.0-7.5% of CD8+ T cells. Those dominant clonotypes were again the most abundant among CD3+CD56-NKG2C+ cells in four donors, at roughly 25-60.1%. Whether the expanded NKG2C-expressing T cell clones were specific for HCMV antigens was left unclear.

The CDR3 sequence holds 14 residues, the cysteine and phenylalanine included. No DNA is recorded. About this clonotype: The antigen it binds to is not known.

HCMV serostatus was determined by detecting HCMV-specific IgG in serum with a commercial ELISA kit. Ficoll density gradient centrifugation was used to isolate peripheral blood mononuclear cells from blood. The data were produced on an Illumina HiSeq 2000. TCR beta cDNA libraries were made by 5'RACE template switching that added a universal primer site and unique molecular identifiers. cDNA synthesis was primed from the TCR beta constant segment, followed by two successive PCR amplification steps. The study's own analysis went as follows. MIGEC handled demultiplexing of the reads and grouping by UMI, while MiTCR was used to assemble and quantify clonotypes. To exclude erroneous sequences, only TCR cDNA sequences supported by at least two reads were retained. The tcR package was used for downstream repertoire analysis, and clonotypes were matched between fractions using CDR3 nucleotide sequence together with V segment. VDJmatch was used to annotate antigen specificity against VDJdb, with one amino acid substitution in CDR3 allowed. TCRdb reprocessed the raw reads; every CDR3 protein sequence is a single record, and DNA is not supplied. The authors' filters were not applied to this entry. This specimen's table enumerates about 180,000 distinct CDR3 sequences. About 19% of the sample is taken by the ten largest.

This chain is built from TRBV12-3 or TRBV12-4 and TRBJ1-4; the TRBD1 assignment by TCRdb is unverifiable without DNA. The source is a man aged 18-75 years in good health. The sequencing sample was made of blood T cells: a sorted CD56 or NKG2C T cell subset, CD4+ or CD8+ T cells, or bulk PBMC T cells (not recorded which). CDR3 protein: CASTSQQGFEKLFF.